A single T cell receptor (beta chain) is shown here with its context. In the original workflow: The authors estimated nucleated cell counts from reference gene primer amplification. Assay used: immunoSEQ multiplex PCR; TCRdb lists only in-frame clones, some missing. D and trimming were read from the DNA, whereas the V and J calls and clone size are those reported in that table. The profile covers roughly 150,000 clones, with 65% to 85% appearing a single time and approximately 11% taken by the ten largest. This record belongs to a study of blood T cell repertoires in COVID-19. About the research overall: Acute-phase and convalescent COVID-19 samples originated in the United States, Italy and Spain.

The sample comprised peripheral blood. This TCR derives from a man between 70 and 80 years old with active or convalescent COVID-19.

CDR3 in DNA: TGTGCCAGCAGAAAAGACAGGGCTGAAGCTTTCTTT. Its translation: CASRKDRAEAFF. The V and J genes are TRBV12-3 or TRBV12-4 and TRBJ1-1; 7 bases map to TRBD1. This CDR3 contains 12 residues. J lost 6 bases, V lost 6 bases, and 4 bases had no gene match.